Listed below are T cell receptor beta chains from one sample, sequenced in a study of early stage breast cancer tumors. The method was immunoSEQ multiplex PCR; TCRdb's version includes in-frame clones alone and lacks a portion of them. The data contain 20,000 to 25,000 clones, about 70% of them singletons. Sequenced: blood. The receptors come from a person aged 55 to 75 with breast cancer. The CDR3 runs from the conserved cysteine through the conserved F or W.

TRBJ1-2	TRBV5-1	CASSFTSPGGYTF
TRBJ2-7	TRBV6-1	CASSERAAVSSYEQYF
TRBJ1-1	TRBV27	CASSSQLADLEAFF
TRBJ2-1	TRBV6-5	CASSWAGSEQFF
TRBJ1-2	TRBV2	CASSYSGTGGFGYTF
TRBJ1-4	TRBV19	CASADGSNEKLFF
TRBJ1-5	TRBV7-2	CASSLVSQSNQPQHF
TRBJ2-5	TRBV7-2	CASSLVGLATETQYF
TRBJ2-7	TRBV7-9	CASSVENYEQYF
TRBJ1-2	TRBV6-1	CASSVGAGLYGYTF
TRBJ2-7	TRBV30	CAWNQAYEQYF
TRBJ2-2	TRBV11-2	CASSSLAGELFF
TRBJ2-3	TRBV2	CASSEGPAGRFTDTQYF
TRBJ2-5	TRBV21-1	CASSKARGQETQYF
TRBJ1-5	TRBV30	CAWSLGASNQPQHF
TRBJ2-1	TRBV18	CASTRSGGDNEQFF
TRBJ2-5	TRBV5-1	CASNSGGGGETQYF
TRBJ2-2	TRBV4-1	CASSQAGNSPGELFF
TRBJ2-7	TRBV6-5	CASSYSMTSRTYEQYF
TRBJ2-3	TRBV7-3	CASSAATSGRDADTQYF
TRBJ2-7	TRBV7-9	CASSPQGGTSYEQYF
TRBJ2-2	TRBV6-5	CASSYGVTNTGELFF
TRBJ2-7	TRBV14	CASSHYPGTYEQYF
TRBJ2-7	TRBV2	CASSEEIGRAYF
TRBJ2-3	TRBV2	CASSGVSSTDTQYF
TRBJ1-1	TRBV5-4	CASSFLFTDEDTEAFF
TRBJ2-1	TRBV7-9	CASSFPPGRGGDNEQFF
TRBJ2-7	TRBV7-9	CASSLGGTYEQYF
TRBJ2-3	TRBV2	CASTGRNTQYF
TRBJ2-5	TRBV7-8	CASSYVETQYF
TRBJ2-7	TRBV19	CASSISVRGVYEQYF
TRBJ1-5	TRBV2	CASRVTGGPNQPQHF
TRBJ2-5	TRBV9	CASSVSGGSQETQYF
TRBJ2-3	TRBV2	CASSEVAVRGTQYF
TRBJ2-7	TRBV27	CASRLKGVWYEQYF
TRBJ2-7	TRBV30	CAWSLAGEYEQYF
TRBJ1-2	TRBV25-1	CASYGGERSRGYTF
TRBJ1-6	TRBV25-1	CASGPGRESPLHF
TRBJ1-1	TRBV19	CASRRQATTEAFF
TRBJ1-6	TRBV5-1	CASSLDRVNSPLHF
TRBJ1-1	TRBV9	CASSLDVGQVNTEAFF
TRBJ2-7	TRBV15	CATSSGPEVEQYF
TRBJ1-2	TRBV27	CASREDGRANYGYTF
TRBJ1-5	TRBV6-1	CASTRSNQPQHF
TRBJ1-2	TRBV5-8	CASSSGTVLVYGYTF
TRBJ2-5	TRBV5-1	CASSPAGTAETQYF